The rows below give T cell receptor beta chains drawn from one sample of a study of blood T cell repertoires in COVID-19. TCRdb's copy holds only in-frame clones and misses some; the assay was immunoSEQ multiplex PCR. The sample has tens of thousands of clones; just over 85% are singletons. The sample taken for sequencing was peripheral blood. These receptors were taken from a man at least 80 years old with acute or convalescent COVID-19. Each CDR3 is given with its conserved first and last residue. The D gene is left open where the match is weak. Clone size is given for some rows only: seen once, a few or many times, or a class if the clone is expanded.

CDR3 DNA: TGTGCCAGTAGTATTTTGGTGGGGGGACTCTTGGAGACCCAGTACTTC
CDR3 protein: CASSILVGGLLETQYF
D gene: NA
clone size: NA
J gene: TRBJ2-5
V gene: TRBV19

CDR3 DNA: TGTGCCAGCAGCCCCCGGGACAGGGCATACTACGAGCAGTACTTC
CDR3 protein: CASSPRDRAYYEQYF
D gene: TRBD1
clone size: few
J gene: TRBJ2-7
V gene: TRBV9

CDR3 DNA: TGCAGCTCCTACCACAAGCGGGGGACCCAAGAGACCCAGTACTTC
CDR3 protein: CSSYHKRGTQETQYF
D gene: TRBD2
clone size: NA
J gene: TRBJ2-5
V gene: TRBV29-1

CDR3 DNA: TGTGCCAGCAGTGAAGGGACAGGGGTCGTGGAGGGCTACACCTTC
CDR3 protein: CASSEGTGVVEGYTF
D gene: TRBD1
clone size: NA
J gene: TRBJ1-2
V gene: TRBV6-1

CDR3 DNA: TGCGCCAGCAGCCCGAACAGGGGGCATGAAAAACTGTTTTTT
CDR3 protein: CASSPNRGHEKLFF
D gene: TRBD1
clone size: NA
J gene: TRBJ1-4
V gene: TRBV5-1

CDR3 DNA: TGTGCCAGCAGTTCAGGATCCTTCGGCTACACCTTC
CDR3 protein: CASSSGSFGYTF
D gene: NA
clone size: once
J gene: TRBJ1-2
V gene: TRBV6-4

CDR3 DNA: TGTGCCAGCAGTTCCCAGGGATACGAGCAGTACTTC
CDR3 protein: CASSSQGYEQYF
D gene: NA
clone size: NA
J gene: TRBJ2-7
V gene: TRBV12-3/TRBV12-4

CDR3 DNA: TGTGCCAGCAGTCGTTTGACAGGGACATACGAGCAGTACTTC
CDR3 protein: CASSRLTGTYEQYF
D gene: TRBD1
clone size: NA
J gene: TRBJ2-7
V gene: TRBV2

CDR3 DNA: TGTGCCAGCAGTTACGACATTTATAATGAAAAACTGTTTTTT
CDR3 protein: CASSYDIYNEKLFF
D gene: NA
clone size: NA
J gene: TRBJ1-4
V gene: TRBV6-5

CDR3 DNA: TGCGCCAGCAGCCAAGATAGCTCCCGACCCGGCGCAGATACGCAGTATTTT
CDR3 protein: CASSQDSSRPGADTQYF
D gene: NA
clone size: NA
J gene: TRBJ2-3
V gene: TRBV4-1

CDR3 DNA: TGTGCCAGCAGCGCAGGGAACTCTGGAAACACCATATATTTT
CDR3 protein: CASSAGNSGNTIYF
D gene: NA
clone size: NA
J gene: TRBJ1-3
V gene: TRBV9

CDR3 DNA: TGTGCCAGCAATGGACTCATGGGGACTGAAGCTTTCTTT
CDR3 protein: CASNGLMGTEAFF
D gene: NA
clone size: NA
J gene: TRBJ1-1
V gene: TRBV2

CDR3 DNA: TGCGCCAGCAGCCCAATGGCGGGGGGCAACACAGATACGCAGTATTTT
CDR3 protein: CASSPMAGGNTDTQYF
D gene: TRBD2
clone size: NA
J gene: TRBJ2-3
V gene: TRBV5-1

CDR3 DNA: TGTGCCAGCCAGTCCCTGCAAGTCTCAGGGGTCGAGGGCTCTGGAAACACCATATATTTT
CDR3 protein: CASQSLQVSGVEGSGNTIYF
D gene: NA
clone size: NA
J gene: TRBJ1-3
V gene: TRBV18

CDR3 DNA: TGTGCCAGCACCGGGGACAGGGGTGAAGTGCATTTT
CDR3 protein: CASTGDRGEVHF
D gene: TRBD1
clone size: NA
J gene: TRBJ1-5
V gene: TRBV25-1

CDR3 DNA: TGTGCCAGTAGTATCTCGGTGAAGAACACTGAAGCTTTCTTT
CDR3 protein: CASSISVKNTEAFF
D gene: NA
clone size: NA
J gene: TRBJ1-1
V gene: TRBV19

CDR3 DNA: TGTGCCAGCAGCTTAGTCAAAAATAGAGGCGTCTTGGACAGTAACTATGGCTACACCTTC
CDR3 protein: CASSLVKNRGVLDSNYGYTF
D gene: NA
clone size: NA
J gene: TRBJ1-2
V gene: TRBV11-3

CDR3 DNA: TGTGCCAGCAGGGGACAGGGCTTTAATGAAAAACTGTTTTTT
CDR3 protein: CASRGQGFNEKLFF
D gene: TRBD1
clone size: NA
J gene: TRBJ1-4
V gene: TRBV2

CDR3 DNA: TGCGCCAGCAGCCAAGATTTGCAGGGGGTTATTAAGAATGAGCAGTTCTTC
CDR3 protein: CASSQDLQGVIKNEQFF
D gene: TRBD1
clone size: NA
J gene: TRBJ2-1
V gene: TRBV4-1

CDR3 DNA: TGCGCCAGCAGCCTCTCCACGGGGGGTGAAGCTTTCTTT
CDR3 protein: CASSLSTGGEAFF
D gene: NA
clone size: once
J gene: TRBJ1-1
V gene: TRBV4-3

CDR3 DNA: TGCAGCGTTGAGGGACAGGGGCCCCAAGAGACCCAGTACTTC
CDR3 protein: CSVEGQGPQETQYF
D gene: TRBD1
clone size: NA
J gene: TRBJ2-5
V gene: TRBV29-1

CDR3 DNA: TGTGCCACCAGCAGAGATCGAGCGGGGGGGCCTTACGGGGAGCTGTTTTTT
CDR3 protein: CATSRDRAGGPYGELFF
D gene: TRBD2
clone size: NA
J gene: TRBJ2-2
V gene: TRBV15

CDR3 DNA: TGTGCCAGCAGCCAATTGGCGTCGGGGACAGATACGCAGTATTTT
CDR3 protein: CASSQLASGTDTQYF
D gene: NA
clone size: NA
J gene: TRBJ2-3
V gene: TRBV11-3

CDR3 DNA: TGCGCCAGCAGTCCCCGTCAGGGGGACCCCTACGAGCAGTACTTC
CDR3 protein: CASSPRQGDPYEQYF
D gene: TRBD1
clone size: few
J gene: TRBJ2-7
V gene: TRBV23-1

CDR3 DNA: TGTGCCAGCAGCCCCTCGGAGGTCCAGAGTGGCTACACCTTC
CDR3 protein: CASSPSEVQSGYTF
D gene: NA
clone size: NA
J gene: TRBJ1-2
V gene: TRBV3-1/TRBV3-2

CDR3 DNA: TGCACCAGCAGCCAAGATGAGGGACCAGCGGGGGGGTCCTACAATGAGCAGTTCTTC
CDR3 protein: CTSSQDEGPAGGSYNEQFF
D gene: NA
clone size: NA
J gene: TRBJ2-1
V gene: TRBV1

CDR3 DNA: TGTGCCAGCAGCTTCCTCGGGATGAACACTGAAGCTTTCTTT
CDR3 protein: CASSFLGMNTEAFF
D gene: NA
clone size: NA
J gene: TRBJ1-1
V gene: TRBV7-2

CDR3 DNA: TGTGCCAGCAGTTACCAGACTACAGGGTTGACTGAAGCTTTCTTT
CDR3 protein: CASSYQTTGLTEAFF
D gene: NA
clone size: NA
J gene: TRBJ1-1
V gene: TRBV27

CDR3 DNA: TGTGCCAGCAGCCCCCGGGACTCACAAGAGACCCAGTACTTC
CDR3 protein: CASSPRDSQETQYF
D gene: NA
clone size: NA
J gene: TRBJ2-5
V gene: TRBV11-3

CDR3 DNA: TGTGCCAGCAGCCTGGGGGGGCTCGGGCAGCCCCAGCATTTT
CDR3 protein: CASSLGGLGQPQHF
D gene: NA
clone size: NA
J gene: TRBJ1-5
V gene: TRBV7-9

CDR3 DNA: TGTGCCTGGAAAGGAGGTGGGCGCAATCAGCCCCAGCATTTT
CDR3 protein: CAWKGGGRNQPQHF
D gene: NA
clone size: NA
J gene: TRBJ1-5
V gene: TRBV30

CDR3 DNA: TGTGCCAGCAGCCAAGAGGAAAGGAGAAACTCTGGGGCCAACGTCCTGACTTTC
CDR3 protein: CASSQEERRNSGANVLTF
D gene: NA
clone size: NA
J gene: TRBJ2-6
V gene: TRBV3-1/TRBV3-2

CDR3 DNA: TGTGCCAGCGCTAGGGGGCTCGGCACTGAAGCTTTCTTT
CDR3 protein: CASARGLGTEAFF
D gene: TRBD1
clone size: once
J gene: TRBJ1-1
V gene: TRBV6-5

CDR3 DNA: TGTGCCAGCAGCGTAGCTCCTACAGGGGAAAATTCACCCCTCCACTTT
CDR3 protein: CASSVAPTGENSPLHF
D gene: TRBD1
clone size: once
J gene: TRBJ1-6
V gene: TRBV9

CDR3 DNA: TGTGCCAGCAGTGACTGGACAGGGGCGGACTATGGCTACACCTTC
CDR3 protein: CASSDWTGADYGYTF
D gene: TRBD1
clone size: NA
J gene: TRBJ1-2
V gene: TRBV6-2/TRBV6-3

CDR3 DNA: TGTGCCAGTAACCACAGGGGGGGCACTGAAGCTTTCTTT
CDR3 protein: CASNHRGGTEAFF
D gene: TRBD1
clone size: NA
J gene: TRBJ1-1
V gene: TRBV19

CDR3 DNA: TGTGCCAGCAGCCCTCTGAGGGGGCGCCCCTACGAGCAGTACTTC
CDR3 protein: CASSPLRGRPYEQYF
D gene: TRBD1
clone size: NA
J gene: TRBJ2-7
V gene: TRBV11-2

CDR3 DNA: TGTGCCAGCAGCCTTTCTGGGACAGCCTACGAGCAGTACTTC
CDR3 protein: CASSLSGTAYEQYF
D gene: TRBD1
clone size: NA
J gene: TRBJ2-7
V gene: TRBV14

CDR3 DNA: TGTGCCAGCAGCTCCTTACAGGGAAATGAGCAGTTCTTC
CDR3 protein: CASSSLQGNEQFF
D gene: NA
clone size: once
J gene: TRBJ2-1
V gene: TRBV9

CDR3 DNA: TGCGCCAGCAAATTCCGGGACAGGGTAGATACGCAGTATTTT
CDR3 protein: CASKFRDRVDTQYF
D gene: TRBD1
clone size: NA
J gene: TRBJ2-3
V gene: TRBV5-1